The 15 T cell receptor beta chains below come from one sample, sequenced in a study of T cell repertoires in cytomegalovirus infection. The antigens for these receptors are not known. TCRdb passed the reads through MiXCR, listing each CDR3 protein once. In the table there are under 850,000 distinct CDR3 sequences, approximately 33% of which are singletons. The sample consisted of cultured PBMCs, taken from culture after CMV antigen stimulation. Every receptor here comes from a human donor in good health (CMV status not recorded). Some clones in this sample may be carry-over from other donors' samples.

This clonotype appeared a few times. V is TRBV6-2 or TRBV6-3 and J is TRBJ2-1; a weak D match, TRBD2 (5 bases). V lost 5 bases to trimming and J lost 6 bases, with 11 bases between them. The CDR3 consists of 13 residues. Per the germline V gene, CDR1 is MNHEY and CDR2 is SVGEGT. The CDR3 protein is CASSQRRSNEQFF. DNA of the CDR3: TGTGCCAGCAGTCAACGGAGGAGCAATGAGCAGTTCTTC.

This clonotype has only a few counts. The chain is built from TRBV19 and TRBJ2-3, with TRBD2 matching 7 bases. This CDR3 has 14 amino acids. Trimming took 3 bases from V and 4 from J; bases not matched to a gene: 4. Per germline, CDR1 LNHDA and CDR2 SQIVND (reference sequence). The CDR3 protein is CASSIGLGADTQYF. The DNA for the CDR3 is TGTGCCAGTAGTATCGGACTAGGTGCAGATACGCAGTATTTT.

At least ten counts were recorded for this clonotype. V and J are TRBV6-1 and TRBJ2-7; TRBD2 might be the D (5 bases). Germline CDR1 and CDR2: MNHNS and SASEGT. The CDR3 is 14 residues long. V was clipped by 7 bases and J by 3 bases, with 16 bases between them. The CDR3 loop reads CASTPRAPVYEQYF. DNA for the CDR3: TGTGCCAGCACCCCGCGGGCACCGGTCTACGAGCAGTACTTC.

This clonotype appeared a few times. The V gene is TRBV19, the J gene TRBJ1-3; D possibly corresponds to TRBD1 (5 bases). Germline V gene data show CDR1 as LNHDA and CDR2 as SQIVND (reference sequence). The CDR3 sequence is 16 residues long. V dropped 5 bases and J dropped 0 bases, with 14 bases sitting between them. CDR3 sequence (DNA): TGTGCCAGTAGTCCTCGTATGGGACCCTCTGGAAACACCATATATTTT. As protein: CASSPRMGPSGNTIYF.

This clonotype appeared a few times. This chain links TRBV6-6 with TRBJ1-5; D is uncertain. Trimming stripped 9 bases from V and 4 bases from J, with 13 bases between. This CDR3 has 13 residues. Germline loops: CDR1 MNHNY, CDR2 SVGAGI (reference sequence). CDR3 protein: CASTGERNQPQHF. Here the CDR3 DNA reads TGTGCCAGTACCGGGGAGAGGAATCAGCCCCAGCATTTT.

This clonotype showed up many times. The V call is TRBV7-2, the J call TRBJ2-7, with TRBD2 identical over 12 bases. CDR1 is SGHTA and CDR2 is FQGNSA in the germline V gene. The CDR3 consists of 16 residues. The junction had 7 bases not matched to a gene; V was cut back by 5 bases and J by 2 bases. The chain's CDR3 is CASSTRTSGDPYEQYF. The CDR3 coding sequence is TGTGCCAGCAGCACACGGACTAGCGGGGACCCCTACGAGCAGTACTTC.

This chain uses TRBV2 with TRBJ1-6; 8 bases map to TRBD1. Trimming took 6 bases from V and 7 from J; bases not matched to a gene: 5. CDR1 and CDR2 from the germline V gene are SNHLY and FYNNEI. The CDR3 contains 14 residues. CDR3 region: CASSTDRGNSPLHF. Written as DNA, the CDR3 is TGTGCCAGCAGCACCGACAGGGGAAATTCACCCCTCCACTTT.

The V call is TRBV2, the J call TRBJ2-5; D unclear. Germline V CDR1 and CDR2: SNHLY, FYNNEI. Trimming took off 7 bases at V and 0 bases at J, with 9 bases between the two ends. The CDR3 has 13 residues. This chain's CDR3 is CASTMSYQETQYF. The CDR3 DNA reads as TGTGCCAGCACCATGTCGTACCAAGAGACCCAGTACTTC.

This sequence joins TRBV7-2 and TRBJ1-6; unclear D gene. The CDR3 is 15 residues long. V lost 1 base and J lost 6, with 10 bases in between. The germline gives CDR1 SGHTA, CDR2 FQGNSA. CDR3 DNA: TGTGCCAGCAGCTTAGATCGGCAGTTTAATTCACCCCTCCACTTT. This sequence encodes CASSLDRQFNSPLHF.

This rearrangement joins TRBV5-4 to TRBJ1-6; the D gene is possibly TRBD1 (6 bases). Germline CDR1 and CDR2: SGHNT and YYREEE (reference sequence). The CDR3 loop spans 16 amino acids. V lost 7 bases and J lost 8, with 22 bases in between. As DNA, the CDR3 is TGTGCCAGCGAGGACCCGGGGGCCGGGGCGTATTCACCCCTCCACTTT. It translates to CASEDPGAGAYSPLHF.

This clonotype was seen a few times. The V gene is TRBV7-8, the J gene TRBJ1-5; TRBD1 aligns across 7 bases. Germline values: CDR1 SGHVS, CDR2 FQNEAQ. The CDR3 contains 15 residues. Germline trimming cut 5 bases from V and 3 bases from J; bases unmatched to any gene: 7. The CDR3 DNA reads as TGTGCCAGCAGCGCCCGGGGACAGTTCAATCAGCCCCAGCATTTT. This codes for CASSARGQFNQPQHF.

V usage is TRBV2 and J usage is TRBJ2-1, with D perhaps matching TRBD2 (5 bases). Per germline, CDR1 SNHLY and CDR2 FYNNEI. The V and J ends lost 6 bases and 10 bases respectively, with 10 bases between them. This CDR3 has 11 amino acids. CDR3 region: CASRLVREQFF. Written as DNA, the CDR3 is TGTGCCAGCAGACTAGTGCGGGAGCAGTTCTTC.

The V call is TRBV19, the J call TRBJ2-2; 8 positions match TRBD2. This CDR3 region has 16 residues. Germline lookup yields CDR1 LNHDA and CDR2 SQIVND (reference sequence). V shed 3 bases and J 2 bases; nucleotides not matched to a gene: 5. The CDR3 nucleotides are TGTGCCAGTAGTATTCGCAGCGGGAGTAACACCGGGGAGCTGTTTTTT. It codes for CASSIRSGSNTGELFF.

The sample holds a few counts of this clonotype. CDR3 sequence (DNA): TGTGCCAGCAGTAAGACAGGGCGTCAAGAGACCCAGTACTTC. Translation: CASSKTGRQETQYF. V gene TRBV28 combines with J gene TRBJ2-5, with TRBD1 identical over 7 bases. With V trimmed by 5 bases and J by 2 bases, 5 bases remained unmatched. CDR3 length equals 14 residues. Per the germline V gene, CDR1 is MDHEN and CDR2 is SYDVKM.

V is TRBV20-1 and J is TRBJ1-5; TRBD1 is a possible D gene (6 bases). This CDR3 contains 14 residues. Germline CDR1 DFQATT, CDR2 SNEGSKA (reference sequence). The V end was cut by 0 bases, the J end by 7 bases, with 13 bases between. Here the CDR3 reads CSARDRGRAQPQHF. CDR3 DNA sequence: TGCAGTGCTAGAGACAGGGGCCGCGCACAGCCCCAGCATTTT.